The entry below gives a single T cell receptor (beta chain) sequence along with its context. The target of this receptor is not known. Base quality data are lacking; no much larger clone is found one base away. The data belong to a study of OX40 agonist ivuxolimab in advanced cancers. At the level of the whole study: Ivuxolimab was a fully human IgG2 agonistic monoclonal antibody targeting the costimulatory receptor OX40 (CD134). Intravenous ivuxolimab was administered to patients every 2 weeks at six dose levels: 0.01, 0.1, 0.3, 1.5, 3 and 10 mg/kg. Of the approximately 50 dose-escalation patients, hepatocellular carcinoma was present in roughly 19, melanoma in some 15, renal cell carcinoma in 9 and head and neck cancer in 9. In the dose-escalation cohort, about four fifths of patients were male, and the mean age was 60 years with a range of roughly 23 to 79. Patients were allowed to have had prior anti-PD-1, anti-PD-L1 or anti-CTLA-4 therapy, and approximately 41% of the dose-escalation patients had previously received checkpoint inhibitors. Partial responses occurred in three dose-escalation patients: two with cutaneous melanoma and one with hepatocellular carcinoma. Peripheral TCRbeta sequencing aimed to test whether ivuxolimab altered TCR sequence diversity and caused clonal T-cell expansion. The monotherapy dose-escalation portion (N of about 47 patients) of the phase I ivuxolimab trial is reported in the paper. Overall results and qualifications from the work: Partial responders in the 0.1-3.0 mg/kg groups had among the lowest normalized peripheral clonal expansion, especially among CD8+ T cells. Clonal expansion of both CD4+ and CD8+ blood T cells was observed from baseline to week 6 at doses 0.1 to 3.0 mg/kg. After ivuxolimab, expanded clones were on average more numerous among CD8+ T cells than among CD4+ T cells. The antigen specificity of the peripheral T cells that underwent clonal expansion was not determined. Low levels of normalized T-cell clonal expansion were also shown by some nonresponding patients.

Patients with a history of autoimmune disease or receiving systemic immunosuppression were excluded from the trial. Peripheral blood for TCR sequencing was collected from all dose cohorts at baseline, on cycle 4 day 1, and on cycle 7 day 1. The samples were taken from a phase I, first-in-human, multicenter, open-label dose-escalation trial of ivuxolimab. Adults with locally advanced or metastatic head and neck squamous cell, hepatocellular, melanoma or renal cell carcinoma were enrolled in the trial. CD4+ and CD8+ T cells were sorted separately from peripheral blood before TCR sequencing. For sequencing of the TCRbeta CDR3 region, genomic DNA was extracted from the sorted cells. The immunoSEQ Assay was used to sequence the TCRbeta CDR3 regions. TCRdb stores this immuneACCESS table with in-frame sequences only. Part of the clones is absent; in the studies checked, under half of the shortfall reflects unresolved V genes, and no reason is known for the rest. The sample profile shows about 59,000 clones; about 87% of them were found once. Of the sample, under 2.5% falls within the top ten clones.

CDR3 length: 13 amino acids, cysteine to phenylalanine. Only the CDR3 DNA stays, 39 bases, in frame from base 1. CDR1 and CDR2 are drawn from the germline V gene: SGHRS, YFSETQ. Between the V and J ends, shortened by 3 bases and 3 bases respectively, the junction contains 9 bases. The source material was CD4+ or CD8+ T cells sorted from blood, sampled in a trial of the OX40 agonist ivuxolimab. Rearrangement joined TRBV5-1 to TRBJ2-5; possibly the D gene is TRBD2, per 5 matching bases. This TCR came from an adult with an advanced solid tumor such as melanoma, head and neck, liver or kidney cancer. The nucleotide sequence reads as follows: TGCGCCAGCAGCTCAAGGACTGAAGAGACCCAGTACTTC. Its product reads: CASSSRTEETQYF.